This passage covers 18 T cell receptor beta chains from one sample sequenced in a study of T cell responses to AZD1222 COVID-19 vaccine. Profiled with immunoSEQ multiplex PCR; TCRdb holds only in-frame clones, not every one. This sample has more than 95,000 clones, with around 90% found just once. The source material was peripheral blood, sampled 28 days after the second AZD1222 dose. Receptor source: an adult who received the AZD1222 COVID-19 vaccine.

This rearrangement joins TRBV19 to TRBJ1-1; D is uncertain. CDR1 and CDR2 (germline): LNHDA, SQIVND (reference sequence). Between the trimmed V and J ends, which lost 1 base and 4 bases, there was a span of 10 bases. The CDR3 totals 14 residues. In DNA, the CDR3 is TGTGCCAGTAGTATAGGATTCGGAGGCACTGAAGCTTTCTTT. Translation: CASSIGFGGTEAFF. Combining the CDR3 with reference TRBV19 and TRBJ1-1 gives the whole variable domain DGGITQSPKYLFRKEGQNVTLSCEQNLNHDAMYWYRQDPGQGLRLIYYSQIVNDFQKGDIAEGYSVSREKKESFPLTVTSAQKNPTAFYLCASSIGFGGTEAFFGQGTRLTVV.

The genes are TRBV23-1 and TRBJ2-5, with D unresolved. TRBV23-1 is an ORF, and what it does is uncertain. This CDR3 has 14 amino acids. V lost 6 bases to trimming and J lost 8 bases, with 19 bases between them. DNA for the CDR3: TGCGCCAGCAGCCCGAGTGGGTCCGTCTTAACCCAGTACTTC. It is translated as CASSPSGSVLTQYF.

The chain is built from TRBV11-2 and TRBJ1-1; D unclear. This CDR3 contains 12 residues. Trimming took off 3 bases at V and 1 base at J, with 3 bases between the two ends. The germline CDR1 and CDR2 sequences are SGHAT and FQNNGV. The CDR3 DNA sequence: TGTGCCAGCAGCTTTTGGAACACTGAAGCTTTCTTT. Translated: CASSFWNTEAFF.

V is TRBV5-4 and J is TRBJ2-1; perhaps TRBD2 as D (6 bases). Germline CDR1 SGHNT, CDR2 YYREEE (reference sequence). The ends were cut back, 2 bases at V and 0 bases at J, with 12 bases in the middle. CDR3 size: 16 residues. The CDR3 protein is CASSFGSGASYNEQFF. CDR3 coding DNA: TGTGCCAGCAGCTTCGGGAGTGGGGCCTCCTACAATGAGCAGTTCTTC.

CDR3 residues: CAISADVVQPQHF. CDR3 DNA sequence: TGTGCCATCAGCGCGGACGTGGTGCAGCCCCAGCATTTT. The genes are TRBV10-3 and TRBJ1-5; D is uncertain. The length of the CDR3 is 13 residues. CDR1 is ENHRY and CDR2 is SYGVKD in the germline V gene. The V end lost 6 bases, the J end lost 7 bases, and 13 bases lay between the germline ends.

The chain employs TRBV24-1 and TRBJ2-7; 9 positions agree with TRBD1. J lost 1 base, V lost 4 bases, and 7 bases had no gene match. The CDR3 totals 16 residues. Germline lookup yields CDR1 KGHDR and CDR2 SFDVKD. DNA of the CDR3: TGTGCCACCAGTGAGACCGGGACAGGGAGGTCCTACGAGCAGTACTTC. Its protein product is CATSETGTGRSYEQYF.

The rearrangement links TRBV11-2 to TRBJ2-7; D is unresolved. Germline V gene sequence: CDR1 SGHAT, CDR2 FQNNGV. CDR3 length equals 12 residues. V was shortened by 3 bases and J by 6 bases, with 9 bases between the two germline ends. CDR3 region: CASSFLPGEQYF. CDR3 nucleotide sequence: TGTGCCAGCAGCTTCCTTCCCGGCGAGCAGTACTTC.

CDR3 bases: TGTGCCAGCAGCTTAACCCCCGTAGGGGCCAAAGGGGAAAAACTGTTTTTT. Translating gives CASSLTPVGAKGEKLFF. The V and J genes are TRBV13 and TRBJ1-4; D may be TRBD1 (5 bases). Germline V gene data show CDR1 as PRHDT and CDR2 as FYEKMQ (reference sequence). CDR3 length equals 17 residues. Trimming removed 2 bases from V and 8 bases from J, with 21 bases in between.

This sequence joins TRBV7-3 and TRBJ2-1; D perhaps matches TRBD2 (6 bases). V was clipped by 5 bases and J by 4 bases, with 12 bases between them. Germline values: CDR1 SGHTA, CDR2 FQGTGA. This CDR3 has 14 residues. The CDR3 nucleotides read TGTGCCAGCAGCCCCGGGACTGGATACAATGAGCAGTTCTTC. It specifies CASSPGTGYNEQFF.

V is TRBV19 and J is TRBJ1-4; 7 nucleotides align to TRBD1. CDR1 LNHDA and CDR2 SQIVND come from the germline V gene (reference sequence). J was trimmed by 2 bases and V by 9 bases; bases with no gene match: 3. The CDR3 loop spans 13 amino acids. The CDR3 nucleotides are TGTGCCAGCAGGGGGGTCACTAATGAAAAACTGTTTTTT. Encoded protein: CASRGVTNEKLFF. Filled out from reference TRBV19 and TRBJ1-4, the complete variable domain reads DGGITQSPKYLFRKEGQNVTLSCEQNLNHDAMYWYRQDPGQGLRLIYYSQIVNDFQKGDIAEGYSVSREKKESFPLTVTSAQKNPTAFYLCASRGVTNEKLFFGSGTQLSVL.

This clone was picked up a small number of times. The rearrangement joins TRBV27 to TRBJ2-2; D gene unclear. In germline, CDR1 is MNHEY, CDR2 SMNVEV (reference sequence). CDR3 size: 17 residues. V shed 3 bases and J shed 1 base, with 15 bases lying between them. CDR3 DNA sequence: TGTGCCAGCAGTTTTCGGGTCTCATGGGTGAACACCGGGGAGCTGTTTTTT. Translation gives CASSFRVSWVNTGELFF.

With respect to this clone: Mismatch with germline at one junction end may stem from a read error. V is TRBV18 and J is TRBJ2-5; a possible D gene is TRBD2 (5 bases). Germline V gene data show CDR1 as KGHSH and CDR2 as LQKENI. This CDR3 is 15 amino acids long. The CDR3 sequence is CASSRDGIPTEAQYF. For the CDR3, the DNA is TGTGCCAGCTCACGTGACGGGATTCCTACAGAGGCCCAGTACTTC.

The chain couples TRBV7-3 to TRBJ1-2; D is unclear. V gave up 4 bases and J gave up 7 bases, with 19 bases separating them. Per the germline V gene, CDR1 is SGHTA and CDR2 is FQGTGA. The CDR3 extends over 15 amino acids. The CDR3 DNA sequence: TGTGCCAGCAGCTCATTAACAATACCCACTACTGGCTACACCTTC. This translates into CASSSLTIPTTGYTF.

This sequence joins TRBV6-6 and TRBJ1-3; tentative D call: TRBD1 (5 bases). The CDR3 extends over 17 amino acids. Germline values: CDR1 MNHNY, CDR2 SVGAGI (reference sequence). The V end was cut by 5 bases, the J end by 2 bases, with 19 bases between. For the CDR3, the DNA is TGTGCCAGCAGTCACCGCCAGGGAAGGGGACCTGGAAACACCATATATTTT. This encodes CASSHRQGRGPGNTIYF.

This chain joins TRBV5-4 and TRBJ1-6; D not certain. The V gene lost 0 bases and the J gene lost 4 bases, with 8 bases spanning the gap. CDR1 is SGHNT and CDR2 is YYREEE in the germline V gene (reference sequence). The CDR3 is 15 amino acids. Here the CDR3 DNA reads TGTGCCAGCAGCTTGGAAGGACGGTATAATTCACCCCTCCACTTT. Translated, it gives CASSLEGRYNSPLHF.

V usage is TRBV4-3 and J usage is TRBJ1-4; TRBD1 aligns across 8 bases. Germline V gene data show CDR1 as LGHNA and CDR2 as YSLEER. CDR3 length: 15 residues. J lost 14 bases, V lost 2 bases, and 13 bases had no gene match. The CDR3 DNA follows: TGCGCCAGCAGCCAACACCGGGACAGGTTGACTCGGCTGTTTTTT. This translates into CASSQHRDRLTRLFF.

The chain combines TRBV6-5 with TRBJ2-1; a possible D gene is TRBD1 (5 bases). The CDR3 covers 13 residues. Trimming shortened V by 6 bases and J by 4 bases, and 10 bases separated the two germline ends. CDR1 and CDR2 (germline): MNHEY, SVGAGI. The CDR3 DNA sequence: TGTGCCAGCAGGAAGGGGATATACAATGAGCAGTTCTTC. Translation: CASRKGIYNEQFF.

The chain is built from TRBV28 and TRBJ2-1; TRBD2 is a possible D gene (6 bases). V lost 10 bases to trimming and J lost 6 bases, with 16 bases between them. CDR1 is MDHEN, CDR2 SYDVKM, per germline. The CDR3 has 13 residues. The CDR3 nucleotides read TGTGCCACCCTACGCCCCGGGGGCAATGAGCAGTTCTTC. This codes for CATLRPGGNEQFF.